This T cell receptor (beta chain) is from a study of early T cells in non-severe SARS-CoV-2 infection. Study observations and caveats: The study's VDJdb matching favored anti-spike CD8 responses and missed private and CD4 specificities.

Remarks on this clonotype: No antigen is known for it.

MiXCR was run by TCRdb on the 5' RACE reads, yielding one entry per CDR3 protein. Of about 72,000 distinct CDR3 sequences listed, over 9.5% were seen once; the top ten hold about 7.1%. V was clipped by 3 bases and J by 15 bases, with 12 bases between them. The CDR3 is 12 residues long. Per the germline V gene, CDR1 is ENHRY and CDR2 is SYGVKD. This chain connects TRBV10-3 to TRBJ1-6, with D uncertain. The sequencing here drew on whole blood, taken at baseline. The origin of this receptor is an adult who was a healthcare worker with PCR-confirmed SARS-CoV-2 infection or an uninfected control (not recorded which). CDR3 sequence: CAISEGDASLHF. The CDR3 DNA reads TGTGCCATCAGTGAAGGCGACGCCAGCCTCCACTTT.